This passage covers 32 T cell receptor beta chains from one sample sequenced in a study of healthy donors' naive CD4 and CD8 T cells. Each TCR library used roughly 0.45 ug of total RNA and a linear amplification protocol. TCRdb independently ran MiXCR on the reads; one entry per CDR3 protein. Among roughly 200,000 distinct CDR3 sequences listed, around 74% were seen once. The sample was naive CD4+ and CD8+ T cells sorted from blood, pooled from several donors. The receptor source for this set is a pool of human donors in good health; the sample pools cells from several healthy donors.

The chain couples TRBV6-2 or TRBV6-3 to TRBJ1-1; D remains ambiguous. Trimming took off 5 bases at V and 6 bases at J, with 13 bases between the two ends. This CDR3 contains 13 residues. Germline loops: CDR1 MNHEY, CDR2 SVGEGT. This CDR3 is CASSAIDPSEAFF. DNA for the CDR3: TGTGCCAGCAGTGCAATTGACCCGTCTGAAGCTTTCTTT.

The rearrangement uses TRBV2 and TRBJ2-3, with 7 positions matching TRBD1. Per the germline V gene, CDR1 is SNHLY and CDR2 is FYNNEI. Unmatched junction bases numbered 7, after V lost 8 bases and J lost 2 bases. The CDR3 spans 14 residues. In nucleotides, the CDR3 is TGTGCCAGCCACCCGGACAGGTACACAGATACGCAGTATTTT. This translates into CASHPDRYTDTQYF.

The gene calls are TRBV18 and TRBJ2-1; 9 bases are shared with TRBD2. Germline V gene data show CDR1 as KGHSH and CDR2 as LQKENI. Losses at the gene ends were 3 bases for V and 10 bases for J; bases not matched to a gene: 13. The length of the CDR3 is 16 residues. This CDR3 reads CASSPEQAGGQGEQFF. In DNA form, the CDR3 reads TGTGCCAGCTCACCTGAGCAAGCGGGAGGTCAGGGGGAGCAGTTCTTC.

CDR3 sequence: CASRSQGTVEQYF. The CDR3 DNA is TGTGCCAGTAGATCACAGGGCACGGTCGAGCAGTACTTC. The chain joins TRBV19 to TRBJ2-7, with D maybe TRBD1 (6 bases). The CDR3 loop spans 13 amino acids. The V end lost 6 bases, the J end lost 6 bases, and 15 bases lay between the germline ends. The germline gives CDR1 LNHDA, CDR2 SQIVND (reference sequence).

This chain uses TRBV29-1 with TRBJ2-2, with 7 positions matching TRBD1. The V segment lost 7 bases and the J segment 5 bases; nucleotides outside the gene matches: 4. Germline-derived CDR1 and CDR2 are SQVTM and ANQGSEA. This CDR3 is 12 amino acids long. The CDR3 DNA sequence: TGCAGCGCCTTGGGACAGACCGGGGAGCTGTTTTTT. Translated: CSALGQTGELFF.

DNA of the CDR3: TGTGCCAGCAGTCCTCGGACAGGGACCTACGAGCAGTACTTC. Translated, it gives CASSPRTGTYEQYF. The chain recombines TRBV6-1 with TRBJ2-7, with TRBD1 matching over 8 bases. J gave up 2 bases and V 5 bases, and 5 bases lay outside the gene matches. Germline CDR1 and CDR2: MNHNS and SASEGT. The CDR3 has 14 amino acids.

The chain is built from TRBV6-5 and TRBJ2-7; D may be TRBD1 (6 bases). The length of the CDR3 is 14 residues. The V end lost 6 bases, the J end lost 3 bases, and 15 bases lay between the germline ends. Germline V gene data show CDR1 as MNHEY and CDR2 as SVGAGI. The CDR3 nucleotides are TGTGCCAGCAGACGAAGTCAGGGGCTCTACGAGCAGTACTTC. Encoded protein: CASRRSQGLYEQYF.

This clonotype was seen a few times. The chain carries TRBV15 and TRBJ1-2; 9 bases agree with TRBD1. Germline-derived CDR1 and CDR2 are LNHNV and YYDKDF (reference sequence). Losses at the gene ends were 1 base for V and 2 bases for J; bases not matched to a gene: 8. The CDR3 covers 17 residues. CDR3 sequence reads: CATSRVRTGELNYGYTF. DNA for the CDR3: TGTGCCACCAGCAGAGTGAGGACAGGGGAACTCAACTATGGCTACACCTTC.

The chain joins TRBV19 to TRBJ1-2, with D maybe TRBD1 (5 bases). Trimming pared 4 bases from V and 3 bases from J, leaving 18 bases between. The CDR3 has 16 residues. From germline, CDR1 is LNHDA and CDR2 SQIVND (reference sequence). The DNA of the CDR3 is TGTGCCAGTAGTACCTACCGGAGGGGCCCAGACTATGGCTACACCTTC. Amino acids: CASSTYRRGPDYGYTF.

This clonotype was recorded only once. This sequence joins TRBV12-3 or TRBV12-4 and TRBJ2-5; weak D call: TRBD1 (6 bases). The CDR3 contains 14 residues. Trimming removed 1 base at V and 3 bases at J, with 9 bases between. CDR3 protein: CASSLGTEKETQYF. For the CDR3, the DNA is TGTGCCAGCAGTTTAGGGACAGAAAAAGAGACCCAGTACTTC.

The rearrangement uses TRBV14 and TRBJ2-5; D not resolved. V shed 1 base and J shed 5 bases, with 11 bases lying between them. The CDR3 is 14 residues long. The germline CDR1 and CDR2 sequences are SGHDN and FVKESK. CDR3 region: CASSQVKVGETQYF. In DNA, the CDR3 is TGTGCCAGCAGCCAAGTGAAGGTCGGGGAGACCCAGTACTTC. Drawing the rest from reference TRBV14 and TRBJ2-5, the complete variable domain is EAGVTQFPSHSVIEKGQTVTLRCDPISGHDNLYWYRRVMGKEIKFLLHFVKESKQDESGMPNNRFLAERTGGTYSTLKVQPAELEDSGVYFCASSQVKVGETQYFGPGTRLLVL.

This clonotype has more than one count but fewer than ten. The V gene is TRBV27, the J gene TRBJ2-5; D could derive from TRBD1 or TRBD2 (5 bases each). This CDR3 spans 13 amino acids. CDR1 and CDR2 (germline): MNHEY, SMNVEV (reference sequence). Trimming removed 4 bases from V and 1 base from J, with 7 bases in between. The DNA of the CDR3 is TGTGCCAGCAGTTCAGGGACCCAAGAGACCCAGTACTTC. This codes for CASSSGTQETQYF.

The CDR3 loop is CASSYSYWDSGEQYF. The CDR3, as DNA: TGTGCCAGCAGTTACTCGTATTGGGATTCTGGCGAGCAGTACTTC. This sequence joins TRBV6-5 and TRBJ2-7; D unresolved. Trimming removed 0 bases at V and 6 bases at J, with 15 bases between. The CDR3 is 15 residues long. Germline CDR1 is MNHEY and CDR2 is SVGAGI.

The table lists this clonotype with a few counts. This chain joins TRBV29-1 and TRBJ2-1, with 13 bases lining up with TRBD2. CDR1 and CDR2 (germline): SQVTM, ANQGSEA. Trimming took 2 bases from V and 4 from J; bases not matched to a gene: 17. The CDR3 has 20 amino acids. CDR3 amino acids: CSVELVSGQTLAGGYNEQFF. The CDR3, as DNA: TGCAGCGTTGAATTAGTCTCGGGACAGACACTAGCGGGAGGGTACAATGAGCAGTTCTTC.

The rearrangement uses TRBV18 and TRBJ2-7, with 7 bases aligning to TRBD1. This CDR3 is built from 14 residues. V lost 6 bases to trimming and J lost 0 bases; unmatched junction nucleotides: 5. Germline V gene data show CDR1 as KGHSH and CDR2 as LQKENI. The CDR3 loop reads CASSPDRYSYEQYF. Written as DNA, the CDR3 is TGTGCCAGCTCGCCGGACAGGTACTCCTACGAGCAGTACTTC. Based on the CDR3 plus reference TRBV18 and TRBJ2-7, the full variable domain is NAGVMQNPRHLVRRRGQEARLRCSPMKGHSHVYWYRQLPEEGLKFMVYLQKENIIDESGMPKERFSAEFPKEGPSILRIQQVVRGDSAAYFCASSPDRYSYEQYFGPGTRLTVT.

The chain employs TRBV29-1 and TRBJ2-3; tentatively, D is TRBD2 (5 bases). The CDR3 totals 13 residues. Germline-derived CDR1 and CDR2 are SQVTM and ANQGSEA. Trimming removed 2 bases at V and 3 bases at J, with 9 bases between. This CDR3 is CSVEYGGTDTQYF. CDR3 nucleotide sequence: TGCAGCGTTGAATATGGAGGAACAGATACGCAGTATTTT.

This clonotype was detected only once. The chain has TRBV29-1 and TRBJ1-1; D ambiguous. The CDR3 runs to 14 residues. Germline V gene sequence: CDR1 SQVTM, CDR2 ANQGSEA. The germline V and J ends were trimmed by 7 bases and 5 bases, with 20 bases remaining between them. The CDR3 DNA reads TGCAGCGCCCTATGGACCCTTGCTGGGACTGAAGCTTTCTTT. Residues: CSALWTLAGTEAFF. Full variable domain (remainder filled in from reference TRBV29-1 and TRBJ1-1): SAVISQKPSRDICQRGTSLTIQCQVDSQVTMMFWYRQQPGQSLTLIATANQGSEATYESGFVIDKFPISRPNLTFSTLTVSNMSPEDSSIYLCSALWTLAGTEAFFGQGTRLTVV.

The V and J genes are TRBV27 and TRBJ2-7, with D perhaps TRBD1 (6 bases). Germline V CDR1 and CDR2: MNHEY, SMNVEV (reference sequence). The length of the CDR3 is 14 residues. Trimming removed 6 bases from V and 2 bases from J, with 14 bases in between. CDR3 DNA: TGTGCCAGCAGCTTTTACGGGGACACCTACGAGCAGTACTTC. Encoded protein: CASSFYGDTYEQYF.

V gene TRBV5-4 combines with J gene TRBJ2-1; D unresolved. CDR1 SGHNT and CDR2 YYREEE come from the germline V gene (reference sequence). Deletions cut 2 bases from V and 6 bases from J, with 12 bases between. The CDR3 is 14 amino acids. The CDR3 sequence: CASSLGPLGNEQFF. CDR3 in DNA: TGTGCCAGCAGCTTAGGTCCCTTGGGCAATGAGCAGTTCTTC.

This clonotype was counted a single time. The gene calls are TRBV30 and TRBJ2-7; 8 bases line up with TRBD1. The length of the CDR3 is 14 residues. The V and J ends lost 8 bases and 2 bases, in that order; junction bases with no gene match: 11. Germline V gene data show CDR1 as GTSNPN and CDR2 as SVGIG (reference sequence). In DNA form, the CDR3 reads TGTGCCGGGTCCGGGACAGGCGTACCCTACGAGCAGTACTTC. As protein: CAGSGTGVPYEQYF.

The chain joins TRBV30 to TRBJ2-2; 7 nucleotides line up with TRBD1. Germline trimming cut 1 base from V and 2 bases from J; bases unmatched to any gene: 4. In germline, CDR1 is GTSNPN, CDR2 SVGIG (reference sequence). The CDR3 contains 15 residues. The CDR3 region is CAWSGGQSNTGELFF. The CDR3 DNA follows: TGTGCCTGGAGTGGGGGACAGTCAAACACCGGGGAGCTGTTTTTT.

V gene TRBV29-1 combines with J gene TRBJ2-7; 7 nucleotides align to TRBD1. V lost 5 bases to trimming and J lost 2 bases; unmatched junction nucleotides: 0. Germline loops: CDR1 SQVTM, CDR2 ANQGSEA. The CDR3 is 11 amino acids. The CDR3 DNA reads as TGCAGCGTTCAGGGGGCCTACGAGCAGTACTTC. Its protein is CSVQGAYEQYF.

This clonotype was detected once. The genes are TRBV20-1 and TRBJ1-2; no definite D call. The V end was cut by 0 bases, the J end by 8 bases, with 10 bases between. Germline V lookup: CDR1 DFQATT, CDR2 SNEGSKA (reference sequence). This CDR3 is built from 12 residues. The CDR3 loop is CSARDRIHGYTF. Here the CDR3 DNA reads TGCAGTGCTAGAGACAGGATTCACGGCTACACCTTC.

V and J are TRBV10-1 and TRBJ1-2; D unclear. Trimming left V 5 bases short and J 2 bases short, with 3 bases between. The germline gives CDR1 WNHNN, CDR2 SYGVQD (reference sequence). This CDR3 contains 11 residues. The CDR3 DNA reads TGCGCCAGCAGTCCGAACTATGGCTACACCTTC. It codes for CASSPNYGYTF.

Here the CDR3 reads CSFAGLVNTEAFF. For the CDR3, the DNA is TGCAGCTTCGCAGGGTTGGTGAACACTGAAGCTTTCTTT. The rearrangement links TRBV29-1 to TRBJ1-1; tentatively, D is TRBD1 (5 bases). V was shortened by 8 bases and J by 0 bases, with 13 bases between the two germline ends. The CDR3 loop spans 13 amino acids. The germline V gene has CDR1 SQVTM and CDR2 ANQGSEA.

The rearrangement uses TRBV19 and TRBJ1-2; D is undetermined. Germline V gene sequence: CDR1 LNHDA, CDR2 SQIVND (reference sequence). The CDR3 is 14 amino acids. V was cut by 3 bases and J by 2 bases, with 10 bases left in between. The CDR3 is CASSIIGTNYGYTF. The CDR3 bases are TGTGCCAGTAGTATCATAGGCACCAACTATGGCTACACCTTC.

The chain recombines TRBV29-1 with TRBJ2-5; TRBD1 aligns across 10 bases. With V trimmed by 6 bases and J by 4 bases, 5 bases remained unmatched. The germline CDR1 and CDR2 sequences are SQVTM and ANQGSEA. The CDR3 totals 13 residues. The CDR3 here is CSVATGGVETQYF. CDR3 in DNA: TGCAGCGTAGCGACAGGGGGCGTAGAGACCCAGTACTTC.

The V gene is TRBV7-9, the J gene TRBJ2-7; D is uncertain. This CDR3 has 15 residues. Deletions cut 5 bases from V and 3 bases from J, with 17 bases between. Germline-derived CDR1 and CDR2 are SEHNR and FQNEAQ (reference sequence). The CDR3: CASSITSGPNYEQYF. The CDR3, as DNA: TGTGCCAGCAGCATAACCTCCGGGCCAAACTACGAGCAGTACTTC.

This clonotype was seen a handful of times. The chain is built from TRBV29-1 and TRBJ2-1; D possibly corresponds to TRBD1 (6 bases). The CDR3 contains 10 residues. Germline loops: CDR1 SQVTM, CDR2 ANQGSEA. Trimming stripped 4 bases from V and 12 bases from J, with 10 bases between. The CDR3 sequence: CSVVQTGQFF. Here the CDR3 DNA reads TGCAGCGTTGTACAGACAGGGCAGTTCTTC.

The gene calls are TRBV27 and TRBJ1-5; D gene ambiguous. Between the trimmed V and J ends, which lost 8 bases and 3 bases, there was a span of 11 bases. The germline V gene has CDR1 MNHEY and CDR2 SMNVEV (reference sequence). The CDR3 loop spans 13 amino acids. The CDR3, as DNA: TGTGCCAGCGGGTTTGTCGTCAATCAGCCCCAGCATTTT. Its translation is CASGFVVNQPQHF.

The chain is built from TRBV29-1 and TRBJ2-5, with TRBD2 identical over 7 bases. The CDR3 consists of 13 residues. The germline CDR1 and CDR2 sequences are SQVTM and ANQGSEA. V lost 6 bases to trimming and J lost 5 bases; unmatched junction nucleotides: 9. The CDR3 is CSVPRGGAETQYF. The CDR3 DNA follows: TGCAGCGTCCCCCGGGGAGGGGCGGAGACCCAGTACTTC.

This rearrangement joins TRBV11-2 to TRBJ1-2; D remains ambiguous. The germline V gene encodes CDR1 SGHAT and CDR2 FQNNGV. V shed 4 bases and J shed 8 bases, with 8 bases lying between them. The CDR3 spans 11 residues. The CDR3 sequence is CASSSFGGYTF. Here the CDR3 DNA reads TGTGCCAGCAGCTCATTCGGCGGCTACACCTTC.